What follows are 19 T cell receptor beta chains derived from one specimen sequenced in a study of technical replicates of blood from a few donors. Assay: immunoSEQ multiplex PCR; the TCRdb copy retains only in-frame clones and omits some. The table includes approximately 14,000 clones, roughly three quarters detected once. The sequenced sample consisted of PBMCs. Receptors were obtained from a human donor in good health.

The CDR3 region is CASRQGNTQYF. DNA for the CDR3: TGTGCCAGCAGGCAGGGGAATACGCAGTATTTT. The chain has TRBV6-5 and TRBJ2-3, with a tentative D call TRBD1 (6 bases). Trimming cost V 6 bases and J 7 bases, with 8 bases left between them. This CDR3 has 11 amino acids. Germline loops: CDR1 MNHEY, CDR2 SVGAGI.

V is TRBV10-3 and J is TRBJ1-2; a possible D gene is TRBD1 (6 bases). V was shortened by 8 bases and J by 4 bases, with 14 bases between the two germline ends. CDR1 and CDR2 from the germline V gene are ENHRY and SYGVKD. This CDR3 contains 13 residues. CDR3 DNA: TGTGCCATCTTCGGGGAAGGGGGCTATGGCTACACCTTC. It translates to CAIFGEGGYGYTF.

The chain employs TRBV10-1 and TRBJ1-5; D may be TRBD1 (5 bases). V dropped 2 bases and J dropped 3 bases, with 8 bases sitting between them. Germline loops: CDR1 WNHNN, CDR2 SYGVQD (reference sequence). There are 14 residues in the CDR3. Written as DNA, the CDR3 is TGCGCCAGCAGTGAGGGGGCGGACAATCAGCCCCAGCATTTT. Amino acids: CASSEGADNQPQHF.

The rearrangement links TRBV15 to TRBJ2-7; 10 bases agree with TRBD1. The germline gives CDR1 LNHNV, CDR2 YYDKDF (reference sequence). V was clipped by 0 bases and J by 7 bases; unmatched bases: 6. The CDR3 contains 15 residues. The CDR3 spells CATSRDRQGAWEQYF. DNA for the CDR3: TGTGCCACCAGCAGAGATCGACAGGGGGCGTGGGAGCAGTACTTC.

This chain joins TRBV10-1 and TRBJ2-1; 12 bases match TRBD2. The trim removed 4 bases at V and 5 bases at J, leaving 6 bases unmatched. CDR3 size: 16 residues. Germline lookup yields CDR1 WNHNN and CDR2 SYGVQD (reference sequence). CDR3 nucleotide sequence: TGCGCCAGCAGTGCCGTACTAGCGGGAGGAGACAATGAGCAGTTCTTC. Translated: CASSAVLAGGDNEQFF.

V is TRBV30 and J is TRBJ2-7; 12 positions agree with TRBD2. The V gene's germline CDR1 is GTSNPN and CDR2 SVGIG (reference sequence). This CDR3 has 17 residues. V lost 1 base and J lost 0; bases outside the gene matches: 7. CDR3 coding DNA: TGTGCCTGGAGTGGGCTACTAGCGGGAGGTGGCTCCTACGAGCAGTACTTC. It codes for CAWSGLLAGGGSYEQYF.

The chain couples TRBV27 to TRBJ2-3; 9 bases are a match to TRBD2. V shed 6 bases, J shed 6 bases, and the junction held 13 bases outside the gene matches. The CDR3 spans 16 residues. Germline V gene sequence: CDR1 MNHEY, CDR2 SMNVEV (reference sequence). The CDR3 DNA follows: TGTGCCAGCAGGGGGCTAGCGGGAACCTCCCGGGATACGCAGTATTTT. As protein: CASRGLAGTSRDTQYF.

V and J are TRBV19 and TRBJ2-7; D not resolved. The V and J ends lost 2 bases and 2 bases respectively, with 13 bases between them. The germline gives CDR1 LNHDA, CDR2 SQIVND (reference sequence). The CDR3 totals 15 residues. The CDR3 DNA reads as TGTGCCAGTAGTATATCACTAATTACGACCTACGAGCAGTACTTC. Protein sequence: CASSISLITTYEQYF.

CDR3 in amino acids: CASRRYLLAGPHYTQYF. CDR3 nucleotides: TGTGCCAGCAGGCGCTACCTTCTAGCGGGCCCACACTATACGCAGTATTTT. V and J are TRBV2 and TRBJ2-3, with 8 nucleotides matching TRBD2. The germline V gene encodes CDR1 SNHLY and CDR2 FYNNEI. Germline trimming cut 6 bases from V and 7 bases from J; bases unmatched to any gene: 18. The CDR3 is made up of 17 amino acids.

This clone appeared a few times. The chain employs TRBV2 and TRBJ2-3; 11 bases align to TRBD2. V gave up 7 bases and J gave up 4 bases; unmatched junction bases: 1. This CDR3 has 13 amino acids. Germline CDR1 reads SNHLY; CDR2 reads FYNNEI. The CDR3 coding sequence is TGTGCCAGCAAGGGACTAGCGGCAGATACGCAGTATTTT. Translated, it gives CASKGLAADTQYF. The variable domain in full, with the rest retrieved from reference TRBV2 and TRBJ2-3, is EPEVTQTPSHQVTQMGQEVILRCVPISNHLYFYWYRQILGQKVEFLVSFYNNEISEKSEIFDDQFSVERPDGSNFTLKIRSTKLEDSAMYFCASKGLAADTQYFGPGTRLTVL.

This chain links TRBV7-7 with TRBJ2-3; 8 bases agree with TRBD2. The germline V gene encodes CDR1 SSHAT and CDR2 FNYEAQ (reference sequence). CDR3 length: 17 amino acids. V shed 2 bases, J shed 3 bases, and the junction held 10 bases outside the gene matches. CDR3 region: CASSLNVAGGSTDTQYF. In DNA form, the CDR3 reads TGTGCCAGCAGCTTAAACGTGGCGGGAGGTTCTACAGATACGCAGTATTTT.

V is TRBV9 and J is TRBJ1-3; D not resolved. Trimming cost V 0 bases and J 4 bases, with 17 bases left between them. From germline, CDR1 is SGDLS and CDR2 YYNGEE. The CDR3 has 17 amino acids. The CDR3 coding sequence is TGTGCCAGCAGCGTAGAAGCAGTAAAGCGGTCGGGAAACACCATATATTTT. Translating it yields CASSVEAVKRSGNTIYF.

The gene calls are TRBV19 and TRBJ1-2; 7 bases line up with TRBD1. Losses at the gene ends were 4 bases for V and 0 bases for J; bases not matched to a gene: 8. Germline lookup yields CDR1 LNHDA and CDR2 SQIVND (reference sequence). CDR3 size: 16 residues. This CDR3 is CASSTGWDRSNYGYTF. CDR3 DNA sequence: TGTGCCAGTAGTACCGGATGGGACAGATCTAACTATGGCTACACCTTC.

This clone was seen once. The chain couples TRBV6-6 to TRBJ1-5; D unresolved. The CDR3 has 15 residues. The germline V gene has CDR1 MNHNY and CDR2 SVGAGI (reference sequence). V lost 6 bases to trimming and J lost 0 bases, with 12 bases between them. CDR3 DNA sequence: TGTGCCAGCAGCACGCCCAGATATAGCAATCAGCCCCAGCATTTT. Its translation is CASSTPRYSNQPQHF.

This clone was seen a few times. The J gene is TRBJ2-1, the V gene TRBV21-1; the table's TRBD2 call for D was not verified on the DNA. TRBV21-1 is shown as a pseudogene. The length of the CDR3 is 17 residues. Here the CDR3 reads CASSKASGRRSYNEQFF. CDR3 in DNA: TGTGCCAGCAGCAAGGCTAGCGGGAGAAGGTCCTACAATGAGCAGTTCTTC.

The chain recombines TRBV13 with TRBJ2-3, with 7 positions matching TRBD2. J gave up 9 bases and V 0 bases, and 3 bases lay outside the gene matches. The CDR3 has 13 residues. Per germline, CDR1 PRHDT and CDR2 FYEKMQ (reference sequence). In nucleotides, the CDR3 is TGTGCCAGCAGCTTAGGCCAGCGGGGCACGCAGTATTTT. This codes for CASSLGQRGTQYF.

This clone appeared a few times. The chain combines TRBV18 with TRBJ2-7; tentative D call: TRBD2 (6 bases). The CDR3 has 16 residues. Germline CDR1 KGHSH, CDR2 LQKENI. Trimming cost V 0 bases and J 4 bases, with 16 bases left between them. As DNA, the CDR3 is TGTGCCAGCTCACCACCGGTGGAAGGGAGGACGTACGAGCAGTACTTC. It codes for CASSPPVEGRTYEQYF.

The rearrangement joins TRBV21-1 to TRBJ2-3; the table's D call TRBD1 went unverified against the DNA. TRBV21-1 is noted as a pseudogene. The CDR3 length is 17 residues. The CDR3 reads CASSNQPRARKVDTQYF. CDR3 in DNA: TGTGCCAGCAGCAACCAACCCAGGGCCCGTAAGGTAGATACGCAGTATTTT.

The chain uses TRBV7-8 and TRBJ1-5, with 7 bases aligning to TRBD1. Germline values: CDR1 SGHVS, CDR2 FQNEAQ. V gave up 6 bases and J gave up 5 bases; unmatched junction bases: 13. The CDR3 loop spans 16 amino acids. The CDR3 sequence: CASRSQGWGADQPQHF. The CDR3 nucleotides read TGTGCCAGCAGATCACAGGGGTGGGGGGCGGATCAGCCCCAGCATTTT.